The 5 T cell receptor beta chains below come from one sample, sequenced in a study of beta chain features in type 1 diabetes. Their antigen targets remain unknown. Study-wide points: The study found moderately but significantly shorter TCRB CDR3s in all four CD4+ subsets of Type 1 diabetes patients.

Expressed TCRB transcripts got sequenced, as all isolated RNA was reverse transcribed. Some clones are missing from TCRdb's copy, which holds only in-frame ones; the method was immunoSEQ multiplex PCR. The sample records hundreds of thousands of clones, roughly 12% being singletons. The sequenced sample consisted of naive CD4+ T cells from blood. Source of these receptors: a man younger than 35 with type 1 diabetes.

This clone was observed a handful of times. The gene calls are TRBV30 and TRBJ1-2; D unclear. V lost 3 bases, J lost 8 bases, and 13 bases lay in between. This CDR3 region has 12 residues. Germline CDR1 is GTSNPN and CDR2 is SVGIG (reference sequence). In DNA form, the CDR3 reads TGTGCCTGGAGCCCAGGACCAGAGGGCTACACCTTC. Encoded protein: CAWSPGPEGYTF. Using reference TRBV30 and TRBJ1-2 for the parts outside the CDR3, the full variable domain is SQTIHQWPATLVQPVGSPLSLECTVEGTSNPNLYWYRQAAGRGLQLLFYSVGIGQISSEVPQNLSASRPQDRQFILSSKKLLLSDSGFYLCAWSPGPEGYTFGSGTRLTVV.

The chain is built from TRBV5-6 and TRBJ2-1; unclear D gene. Germline V lookup: CDR1 SGHDT, CDR2 YYEEEE. Trimming removed 2 bases from V and 8 bases from J, with 5 bases in between. The CDR3 contains 11 residues. CDR3 residues: CASSFLYEQFF. The CDR3 DNA follows: TGTGCCAGCAGCTTTTTATATGAGCAGTTCTTC. The variable domain in full, with the rest retrieved from reference TRBV5-6 and TRBJ2-1, is DAGVTQSPTHLIKTRGQQVTLRCSPKSGHDTVSWYQQALGQGPQFIFQYYEEEERQRGNFPDRFSGHQFPNYSSELNVNALLLGDSALYLCASSFLYEQFFGPGTRLTVL.

A few counts support this clone. The genes are TRBV5-4 and TRBJ1-1; TRBD1 matches at 7 bases. The germline CDR1 and CDR2 sequences are SGHNT and YYREEE (reference sequence). V lost 3 bases and J lost 2; bases outside the gene matches: 4. This CDR3 comprises 14 residues. CDR3 nucleotides: TGTGCCAGCAGCTACCGGGACAGAAACACTGAAGCTTTCTTT. Translated, it gives CASSYRDRNTEAFF.

This clone came up a few times. The rearrangement uses TRBV30 and TRBJ2-7, with D tentatively TRBD1 or TRBD2 (5 bases each). Looked up from germline, CDR1 is GTSNPN and CDR2 is SVGIG (reference sequence). The V end was cut by 1 base, the J end by 6 bases, with 10 bases between. The CDR3 totals 12 residues. CDR3 region: CAWSASGSEQYF. CDR3 nucleotide sequence: TGTGCCTGGAGTGCCTCAGGGAGCGAGCAGTACTTC.

This clone has just a few counts. The CDR3 sequence is CASSLRRDSLMNTEAFF. In DNA, the CDR3 is TGTGCCAGCAGCTTACGGCGGGACAGCCTAATGAACACTGAAGCTTTCTTT. The chain employs TRBV11-2 and TRBJ1-1; TRBD1 agrees at 7 bases. Germline V gene data show CDR1 as SGHAT and CDR2 as FQNNGV. The CDR3 contains 17 residues. The V and J ends lost 2 bases and 0 bases, in that order; junction bases with no gene match: 9.